The 10 T cell receptor beta chains presented below share a single source sample, sequenced in a study of OX40 agonist ivuxolimab in advanced cancers. The method behind the library was the immunoSEQ multiplex PCR assay. In its TCRdb copy, this immuneACCESS table keeps in-frame sequences only and misses some clones. Where compared with another copy, unresolved V genes explain less than half of these, and the others have no known cause. The sample table holds tens of thousands of clones, of which 83% were seen once. The ten largest account for 0.65% to 0.85% of the sample. Sequenced material: CD4+ or CD8+ T cells sorted from blood, taken in a trial of the OX40 agonist ivuxolimab. The source is an adult with an advanced solid tumor such as melanoma, head and neck, liver or kidney cancer.

The chain has TRBV7-2 and TRBJ2-5, with a weak D call TRBD1 (6 bases). Trimming took 6 bases from V and 5 from J, leaving 22 bases between them. Germline V gene sequence: CDR1 SGHTA, CDR2 FQGNSA. The CDR3 consists of 16 residues. CDR3 protein: CASSSGRQESRETQYF. The CDR3 region has the DNA TGTGCCAGCAGTTCAGGACGACAGGAGAGTCGGGAGACCCAGTACTTC. The full variable domain, with the rest looked up from reference TRBV7-2 and TRBJ2-5, is GAGVSQSPSNKVTEKGKDVELRCDPISGHTALYWYRQSLGQGLEFLIYFQGNSAPDKSGLPSDRFSAERTGGSVSTLTIQRTQQEDSAVYLCASSSGRQESRETQYFGPGTRLLVL.

This clone showed up just once. This chain connects TRBV9 to TRBJ2-1; 7 positions match TRBD2. Losses at the gene ends were 2 bases for V and 9 bases for J; bases not matched to a gene: 11. This CDR3 comprises 15 residues. The V gene's germline CDR1 is SGDLS and CDR2 YYNGEE. CDR3 coding DNA: TGTGCCAGCAGCGTCCGGGAGGTGTTTCGCAGTGAGCAGTTCTTC. It is translated as CASSVREVFRSEQFF.

The chain uses TRBV2 and TRBJ1-5, with 8 bases lining up with TRBD1. There are 15 residues in the CDR3. Germline V gene data show CDR1 as SNHLY and CDR2 as FYNNEI. The ends lost 5 bases at V and 3 bases at J; junction bases unmatched: 6. DNA for the CDR3: TGTGCCAGCAGTTTTGGACAGGGAGACAATCAGCCCCAGCATTTT. Its translation: CASSFGQGDNQPQHF.

The rearrangement uses TRBV6-5 and TRBJ1-3; TRBD1 is a possible D gene (6 bases). Per the germline V gene, CDR1 is MNHEY and CDR2 is SVGAGI. V gave up 6 bases and J gave up 4 bases, with 16 bases separating them. The CDR3 totals 15 residues. CDR3 in amino acids: CASRRDRTSGNTIYF. The CDR3 DNA reads TGTGCCAGCAGACGCGACAGGACGTCGGGAAACACCATATATTTT.

Concerning this clone itself: An end of the junction differs from the germline gene, which may be a read error. The chain employs TRBV6-5 and TRBJ2-5, with a weak D call TRBD2 (6 bases). This CDR3 spans 16 amino acids. Germline CDR1 MNHEY, CDR2 SVGAGI. CDR3 amino acids: CASSYSGGGGQGTQYF. DNA of the CDR3: TGTGCCAGCAGTTACTCGGGGGGAGGCGGGCAAGGGACCCAGTACTTC.

This clone showed up just once. The chain couples TRBV5-6 to TRBJ1-2; D is uncertain. This CDR3 region has 12 residues. V dropped 1 base and J dropped 5 bases, with 6 bases sitting between them. Germline CDR1 SGHDT, CDR2 YYEEEE. Written as DNA, the CDR3 is TGTGCCAGCAGCTTGAGGTGGTATGGCTACACCTTC. The encoded protein is CASSLRWYGYTF.

CDR3 bases: TGCGCCAGCAACTGGCAGGGGCGGGCTGAAGCTTTCTTT. Its protein is CASNWQGRAEAFF. The chain recombines TRBV5-1 with TRBJ1-1, with D possibly TRBD1 on 6 matching bases. V gave up 6 bases and J gave up 6 bases, with 15 bases separating them. The CDR3 covers 13 residues. From germline, CDR1 is SGHRS and CDR2 YFSETQ.

This chain uses TRBV18 with TRBJ1-5; D is unclear. CDR3 length: 13 amino acids. Germline V CDR1 and CDR2: KGHSH, LQKENI. Trimming cost V 4 bases and J 3 bases, with 7 bases left between them. The CDR3 sequence: CASSQGANQPQHF. The CDR3 DNA reads TGTGCCAGCTCACAAGGCGCCAATCAGCCCCAGCATTTT. The complete variable domain, with remaining parts taken from reference TRBV18 and TRBJ1-5, reads NAGVMQNPRHLVRRRGQEARLRCSPMKGHSHVYWYRQLPEEGLKFMVYLQKENIIDESGMPKERFSAEFPKEGPSILRIQQVVRGDSAAYFCASSQGANQPQHFGDGTRLSIL.

The CDR3 DNA reads as TGTGCCAGTAGTATCCGTAGGGTAGGATTCAATGAGCAGTTCTTC. Its translation: CASSIRRVGFNEQFF. The chain uses TRBV19 and TRBJ2-1, with D unresolved. Germline loops: CDR1 LNHDA, CDR2 SQIVND (reference sequence). The ends were cut back, 3 bases at V and 6 bases at J, with 15 bases in the middle. This CDR3 is built from 15 residues.

The chain is built from TRBV11-2 and TRBJ1-1, with a weak D call TRBD1 (5 bases). The germline gives CDR1 SGHAT, CDR2 FQNNGV. The CDR3 is 13 residues long. Trimming cost V 2 bases and J 9 bases, with 13 bases left between them. The CDR3 DNA is TGTGCCAGCAGCTTAAGGCAGGGAGGGAAAGCTTTCTTT. Protein sequence: CASSLRQGGKAFF.